Shown below are 28 T cell receptor beta chains from a single sample sequenced in a study of lymphopenia after photon versus proton radiotherapy. Profiling relied on immunoSEQ multiplex PCR, and the TCRdb table lists in-frame clones only, not all of them. This table holds some 20,000 clones, about nine tenths found once. The sequences come from peripheral blood, collected from a patient treated with photon-based radiotherapy. Source of these receptors: a man in his 60s with pancreatic cancer.

The V call is TRBV2, the J call TRBJ1-2; maybe TRBD1 (6 bases). V lost 3 bases to trimming and J lost 4 bases, with 15 bases between them. Germline V gives CDR1 SNHLY, CDR2 FYNNEI. The CDR3 contains 15 residues. CDR3 in DNA: TGTGCCAGCAGTGACACAGGGTTGTTTGCCTATGGCTACACCTTC. It specifies CASSDTGLFAYGYTF.

The V and J genes are TRBV2 and TRBJ2-7, with TRBD1 matching over 9 bases. There are 13 residues in the CDR3. Trimming removed 6 bases from V and 2 bases from J; junction bases left unmatched: 2. Germline loops: CDR1 SNHLY, CDR2 FYNNEI. The CDR3 protein is CASRGDRAYEQYF. CDR3 DNA: TGTGCCAGCAGGGGGGACAGGGCCTACGAGCAGTACTTC.

The rearrangement joins TRBV5-1 to TRBJ1-4, with 11 nucleotides matching TRBD1. This CDR3 is built from 15 residues. Germline assignment: CDR1 SGHRS and CDR2 YFSETQ. Trimming cost V 2 bases and J 8 bases; bases outside gene matches: 5. The CDR3: CASSLGDRGFEKLFF. The CDR3, as DNA: TGCGCCAGCAGCTTAGGGGACAGGGGGTTCGAAAAACTGTTTTTT.

The CDR3 spells CASSLVAQVHYGYTF. The CDR3 nucleotides read TGTGCCAGCAGCTTAGTCGCTCAGGTGCACTATGGCTACACCTTC. V is TRBV7-9 and J is TRBJ1-2; D gene uncertain. The CDR3 covers 15 residues. Trimming took 1 base from V and 3 from J, leaving 12 bases between them. Germline loops: CDR1 SEHNR, CDR2 FQNEAQ (reference sequence).

The chain employs TRBV6-6 and TRBJ1-2, with unresolved D. V lost 0 bases to trimming and J lost 4 bases, with 12 bases between them. The CDR3 consists of 15 residues. Germline V CDR1 and CDR2: MNHNY, SVGAGI (reference sequence). The CDR3 bases are TGTGCCAGCAGTTACTCCCCTGCGGATCTCTATGGCTACACCTTC. It yields the protein CASSYSPADLYGYTF.

This clone was detected only once. This chain uses TRBV2 with TRBJ1-1; TRBD1 is a possible D gene (5 bases). The CDR3 length is 13 residues. The germline gives CDR1 SNHLY, CDR2 FYNNEI. With 6 bases removed from V and 1 base from J, the gap between germline ends came to 9 bases. The DNA for the CDR3 is TGTGCCAGCAGGACAGACGGGAACACTGAAGCTTTCTTT. As protein: CASRTDGNTEAFF.

J is TRBJ2-7 and V is TRBV7-2; D call uncertain. The length of the CDR3 is 11 residues. Germline loops: CDR1 SGHTA, CDR2 FQGNSA. Trimming shortened V by 4 bases and J by 2 bases, and 3 bases separated the two germline ends. The CDR3 sequence: CASSSAYEQYF. CDR3 nucleotides: TGTGCCAGCAGCTCGGCCTACGAGCAGTACTTC.

CDR3 protein: CASSFAGGAFSDTQYF. For the CDR3, the DNA is TGCGCCAGCAGCTTTGCCGGGGGGGCCTTTTCAGATACGCAGTATTTT. J is TRBJ2-3 and V is TRBV5-1, with 8 bases fitting TRBD2. The CDR3 spans 16 residues. Germline V gives CDR1 SGHRS, CDR2 YFSETQ. J gave up 4 bases and V 2 bases, and 9 bases lay outside the gene matches. The whole variable domain, remainder taken from reference TRBV5-1 and TRBJ2-3, is KAGVTQTPRYLIKTRGQQVTLSCSPISGHRSVSWYQQTPGQGLQFLFEYFSETQRNKGNFPGRFSGRQFSNSRSEMNVSTLELGDSALYLCASSFAGGAFSDTQYFGPGTRLTVL.

The chain links TRBV10-3 to TRBJ2-5; D unresolved. The closer fit of TRBJ2-7 to the DNA end suggests the J call may be wrong. The CDR3 is made up of 13 amino acids. Germline CDR1 is ENHRY and CDR2 is SYGVKD. The CDR3 bases are TGTGCCATCAGTGCCCCGCCAAACTACGAGCAGTACTTC. It codes for CAISAPPNYEQYF.

J is TRBJ1-5 and V is TRBV10-3; possible D gene TRBD1, 5 bases. The V end lost 0 bases, the J end lost 1 base, and 13 bases lay between the germline ends. From germline, CDR1 is ENHRY and CDR2 SYGVKD. This CDR3 contains 17 residues. The CDR3 loop is CAISESMGGGSNQPQHF. The DNA for the CDR3 is TGTGCCATCAGTGAGTCGATGGGGGGGGGAAGCAATCAGCCCCAGCATTTT.

The rearrangement uses TRBV7-2 and TRBJ2-3; D is uncertain. From germline, CDR1 is SGHTA and CDR2 FQGNSA. The CDR3 consists of 15 residues. V lost 7 bases, J lost 2 bases, and 16 bases lay in between. The CDR3 DNA is TGTGCCAGCACCCTGCATTCACGAGACACAGATACGCAGTATTTT. It specifies CASTLHSRDTDTQYF.

A word on this clone: The same CDR3 arises from other DNA sequences in this sample as well. The gene calls are TRBV7-2 and TRBJ1-5; the match to TRBD1 covers 7 bases. Looked up from germline, CDR1 is SGHTA and CDR2 is FQGNSA. CDR3 length equals 14 residues. The V and J ends lost 5 bases and 1 base, in that order; junction bases with no gene match: 2. Written as DNA, the CDR3 is TGTGCCAGCAGCGCGGACAGGAGCAATCAGCCCCAGCATTTT. Translating gives CASSADRSNQPQHF. The variable domain in full, completed from reference TRBV7-2 and TRBJ1-5, reads GAGVSQSPSNKVTEKGKDVELRCDPISGHTALYWYRQSLGQGLEFLIYFQGNSAPDKSGLPSDRFSAERTGGSVSTLTIQRTQQEDSAVYLCASSADRSNQPQHFGDGTRLSIL.

The chain combines TRBV9 with TRBJ1-1; D is possibly TRBD1 (6 bases). Germline lookup yields CDR1 SGDLS and CDR2 YYNGEE. This CDR3 comprises 15 residues. The V end was cut by 0 bases, the J end by 6 bases, with 15 bases between. CDR3 bases: TGTGCCAGCAGCGTAGTGATTTCGGGGGCCGCTGAAGCTTTCTTT. It specifies CASSVVISGAAEAFF.

This chain connects TRBV15 to TRBJ2-5; D might be TRBD1 (6 bases). This CDR3 is built from 16 residues. Trimming shortened V by 5 bases and J by 2 bases, and 18 bases separated the two germline ends. Looked up from germline, CDR1 is LNHNV and CDR2 is YYDKDF (reference sequence). In nucleotides, the CDR3 is TGTGCCACCAGCCCTCTGGTCAGGGGATATCAAGAGACCCAGTACTTC. Protein product: CATSPLVRGYQETQYF.

About this clone: Compared with germline, one end of the junction differs, possibly owing to a read error. V gene TRBV7-7 combines with J gene TRBJ2-4; 15 positions agree with TRBD2. CDR3 length: 16 amino acids. Germline CDR1 and CDR2: SSHAT and FNYEAQ (reference sequence). The CDR3 loop is CASSSRTSGGENIQYF. For the CDR3, the DNA is TGTGCTAGCAGCTCCCGGACTAGCGGGGGGGAAAACATTCAGTACTTC.

V is TRBV5-1 and J is TRBJ2-7; 8 bases agree with TRBD1. The V gene end was trimmed by 0 bases and the J gene end by 3 bases; junction bases not matched to a gene: 5. Germline lookup yields CDR1 SGHRS and CDR2 YFSETQ. The CDR3 is 15 amino acids. Written as DNA, the CDR3 is TGCGCCAGCAGCTTGGACGACAGGGGAATCTACGAGCAGTACTTC. Translated, it gives CASSLDDRGIYEQYF.

CDR3 coding DNA: TGTGCCAGCTCACAATTTTCCGGGACAGGGCTGGGTCAGCCCCAGCATTTT. It codes for CASSQFSGTGLGQPQHF. The V call is TRBV18, the J call TRBJ1-5; the match to TRBD1 covers 9 bases. Per the germline V gene, CDR1 is KGHSH and CDR2 is LQKENI. V gave up 4 bases and J gave up 6 bases; unmatched junction bases: 13. The CDR3 spans 17 residues.

V and J are TRBV5-1 and TRBJ1-2; TRBD1 matches at 8 bases. V trimming: 7 bases; J trimming: 8 bases; junction bases outside the gene matches: 13. The germline CDR1 and CDR2 sequences are SGHRS and YFSETQ. This CDR3 is 14 amino acids long. The DNA of the CDR3 is TGCGCCAGCCGACGTGGGGGACAGGAACTCGGCTACACCTTC. Residues: CASRRGGQELGYTF.

The chain couples TRBV4-1 to TRBJ2-1; D possibly matches TRBD1 or TRBD2 (6 bases each). Germline V gene sequence: CDR1 MGHRA, CDR2 YSYEKL. The germline V and J ends were trimmed by 1 base and 0 bases, with 16 bases remaining between them. CDR3 length: 18 residues. The chain's CDR3 is CASSQGAGHRSSYNEQFF. CDR3 nucleotide sequence: TGCGCCAGCAGCCAAGGGGCGGGACACCGAAGCTCCTACAATGAGCAGTTCTTC.

The rearrangement joins TRBV5-4 to TRBJ1-1, with 8 bases fitting TRBD1. The V and J ends lost 6 bases and 5 bases, in that order; junction bases with no gene match: 9. The CDR3 runs to 14 residues. Per germline, CDR1 SGHNT and CDR2 YYREEE (reference sequence). The CDR3 is CASILSGGATEAFF. The CDR3 nucleotides read TGTGCCAGCATCCTTTCAGGGGGCGCGACTGAAGCTTTCTTT.

The chain carries TRBV10-3 and TRBJ2-7; weak D call: TRBD1 (5 bases). Germline V gene data show CDR1 as ENHRY and CDR2 as SYGVKD. This CDR3 region has 13 residues. Between the trimmed V and J ends, which lost 2 bases and 3 bases, there was a span of 8 bases. The CDR3 DNA is TGTGCCATCAGTGAGAACAGGTTCTACGAGCAGTACTTC. Its protein is CAISENRFYEQYF.

The CDR3 nucleotides are TGTGCCAGCAGCGTGGCTAGCGTGGACGGGGAGCTGTTTTTT. Its protein product is CASSVASVDGELFF. V gene TRBV9 combines with J gene TRBJ2-2; possibly TRBD2 for D (6 bases). There are 14 residues in the CDR3. Germline CDR1 SGDLS, CDR2 YYNGEE. Trimming left V 2 bases short and J 7 bases short, with 12 bases between.

The V gene is TRBV30, the J gene TRBJ2-5; D uncertain. Looked up from germline, CDR1 is GTSNPN and CDR2 is SVGIG (reference sequence). V was trimmed by 5 bases and J by 7 bases, leaving 17 bases between them. This CDR3 is built from 13 residues. CDR3 amino acids: CAWDDPSLLTQYF. CDR3 DNA sequence: TGTGCCTGGGACGACCCATCTTTACTGACCCAGTACTTC.

The chain employs TRBV27 and TRBJ2-5, with TRBD2 matching 7 bases. V lost 2 bases and J lost 4; bases outside the gene matches: 10. The CDR3 loop spans 16 amino acids. The germline V gene encodes CDR1 MNHEY and CDR2 SMNVEV (reference sequence). The CDR3 region is CASSLRGGLERETQYF. DNA for the CDR3: TGTGCCAGCAGTTTACGCGGGGGTCTAGAGAGAGAGACCCAGTACTTC.

The chain carries TRBV28 and TRBJ2-3; tentatively, D is TRBD1 (5 bases). Germline V CDR1 and CDR2: MDHEN, SYDVKM. V shed 7 bases and J shed 3 bases, with 8 bases lying between them. This CDR3 comprises 12 residues. The CDR3 DNA reads as TGTGCCAGCACTAGGGGAACAGATACGCAGTATTTT. As protein: CASTRGTDTQYF.

This chain links TRBV10-3 with TRBJ1-2; perhaps TRBD1 as D (5 bases). Germline lookup yields CDR1 ENHRY and CDR2 SYGVKD. Trimming pared 6 bases from V and 5 bases from J, leaving 13 bases between. The CDR3 sequence is 13 residues long. CDR3 coding DNA: TGTGCCATCAGGTTTACAGGAGGGTATGGCTACACCTTC. The encoded protein is CAIRFTGGYGYTF.

The chain links TRBV19 to TRBJ2-6; D might be TRBD1 or TRBD2, each matching 5 bases. Deletions cut 3 bases from V and 0 bases from J, with 15 bases between. The CDR3 has 18 residues. The V gene's germline CDR1 is LNHDA and CDR2 SQIVND (reference sequence). DNA of the CDR3: TGTGCCAGTAGTATCGGGGCAGGGTCCTACTCTGGGGCCAACGTCCTGACTTTC. It encodes CASSIGAGSYSGANVLTF.

This rearrangement joins TRBV6-5 to TRBJ1-1; 10 bases fit TRBD1. The germline gives CDR1 MNHEY, CDR2 SVGAGI. The V segment lost 6 bases and the J segment 0 bases; nucleotides outside the gene matches: 4. The CDR3 extends over 15 amino acids. The CDR3 loop is CASRWDRGMNTEAFF. CDR3 DNA: TGTGCCAGCAGGTGGGACAGGGGAATGAACACTGAAGCTTTCTTT.